This paragraph covers one T cell receptor beta chain sequence. This clone has a handful of counts. Its antigen specificity is not known. No quality values exist for individual bases; no much larger clone is one base distant. The library was generated by the immunoSEQ multiplex PCR assay. A mixture of 60 forward primers for TCR Vbeta segments and 13 reverse primers for TCR Jbeta segments was used in the multiplex PCR. The CDR3 region of rearranged TCR beta genes was amplified from genomic DNA by a multiplex PCR assay. On the Illumina HiSeq System, the amplified TCR beta libraries were sequenced as 87-base-pair reads. Per the authors' processing: A later analysis tallied 75 million to 85 million unique TCR beta chains across the 550 to 850 repertoires, and 10 million to 11 million of those chains were shared by two or more donors. Raw reads were error-corrected and collapsed into unique sequences with a nearest-neighbor algorithm that merged closely related sequences to remove PCR and sequencing errors. V, D and J gene segments were assigned by aligning CDR3 sequences to IMGT reference sequences. For a sequence to be retained, a match of at least six nucleotides was required to both a V gene segment and a J gene segment. Rearrangements were called productive when the CDR3 lacked stop codons and stayed in frame with V and J; all others were non-productive. CDR3 was defined according to IMGT convention as the region running from the second conserved V-encoded cysteine to the conserved J-encoded phenylalanine. The earlier analysis of approximately 500 of the donors excluded sequences that lacked an unambiguous match to a single V gene segment. An earlier analysis of fewer than 750 of the donors called V segments functional above 56.7% productive rearrangements and segregating when the between-donor standard deviation exceeded 5%. A statistical classification framework was built for diagnosing cytomegalovirus status from the catalog of TCR beta chain sequences. In a later analysis, TCR nucleotide sequences were compared against IMGT/GENE-DB human TR gene sequences so that V and J genes could be assigned. The TCRdist pipeline was used in a later analysis to assign CDR3 sequences and most-parsimonious VDJ recombination scenarios. In a later analysis, each TCR beta chain was defined by its CDR3 amino acid sequence together with its V-gene family, and reads lacking a unique V-gene family were excluded. To address suspected cross-contamination and a sequencing artifact, a later analysis removed around 600 highly shared, low-generation-probability nucleotide sequences. In a later analysis, a clonal expansion index for each public chain was calculated from normalized within-repertoire ranks of inferred template counts. In a later analysis, generation probabilities were computed using a VDJ recombination model fitted to out-of-frame rearrangements, and the results were checked against IGoR. In a later analysis, hypergeometric tests were used to score TCR-TCR, TCR-HLA and TCR-CMV co-occurrence, with a repertoire-size bias correction applied to TCR pairs. False discovery rates were estimated in a later analysis by permuting HLA or CMV assignments 20 times. In a later analysis, co-occurring TCRs were grouped using DBSCAN, with TCRdist sequence similarity added in when clustering inside HLA-allele-positive subsets. Co-occurrence clustering excluded repertoires with fewer than 30,000 or more than 120,000 public chains, plus five with anomalous nucleotide sharing. TCRdb took this table from immuneACCESS and kept in-frame rearrangements with V and J called. Such tables lack part of the clones; where checked against another copy, unresolved V genes explain under half of the gap, and the rest is unexplained. From that table come the V and J calls and clone size; the DNA was used to work out D and trimming. The sample includes 110,000 to 150,000 clones, with approximately 81% observed a single time. More than 3.5% of the sample is held by the ten biggest clonotypes.

CDR1 and CDR2 are drawn from the germline V gene: SGHRS, YFSETQ. V is cut back by 0 bases and J by 7 bases, with 11 bases in the junction unmatched. CDR3 length: 16 amino acids, cysteine to phenylalanine. The DNA shown is the 48-base CDR3, in frame from base 1. The data were obtained in a study of cytomegalovirus exposure and HLA in healthy donors (dated by TCRdb to between 2016 and 2019). About the full investigation: An earlier analysis of about 530 of the donors reported 276 Gb of sequence data and 95 million to 120 million unique TCR beta sequences obtained from roughly 180 million T cells. On average, about 240,000 unique TCR beta nucleotide sequences were sequenced per donor among several hundred genotyped donors of the cohort, with approximately 18% of those sequences being non-productive. Roughly five DR-DQ haplotypes were treated as single units for association and clustering because of strong linkage in the cohort. Of the 300 to 450 genotyped donors, around 81% fell in the genetic ancestry cluster associated with self-reported Caucasian donors. All discovery cohort repertoires had been generated on a single sequencing platform. To study patterns of TCR occurrence, a later analysis re-analyzed previously published TCR beta repertoires from 550 to 800 donors and added high-resolution HLA genotyping. Using immunosequencing, the study profiled T cell repertoires from approximately 700 subjects and related those repertoires to cytomegalovirus serostatus. An earlier analysis of more than 450 of the donors used high-throughput TCR beta sequencing to judge whether each TCR beta V gene segment behaved as functional or pseudogenic. Approximately 310 gigabases of sequencing data and approximately 84 million unique TCR sequences were included in an early release covering 550 to 650 HLA-typed donors. Donor age, sex, ethnicity and CMV serostatus were compiled alongside the repertoire data. To predict cytomegalovirus infection status, the study combined high-throughput TCR immunosequencing, statistical association of individual TCRs with disease status, and machine learning. Both class I and class II loci were covered by HLA typing, at four-digit resolution. The study aimed to test whether signatures of past pathogen exposure could be identified by cataloging public T cell receptors. In addition to the first cohort of 666 subjects, a separate validation cohort of 120 different subjects was used. Rather than drawing on any new phenotypic data, the later analysis identified candidate immune exposures from TCR beta sequences and the way those sequences occurred across donors. A later genetic analysis took genome-wide SNP genotypes for about 65% of the 666 donors and used that subset as a discovery cohort. Typing coverage varied by locus: roughly 620-640 donors for A, B, C, DRB1 and DQB1; roughly 500 for DQA1; approximately 570 for DPA1; about 450 for DPB1. Study-wide conclusions, independent of this receptor: The presence/absence analyses assumed that sequencing depth was roughly uniform across donors, and that assumption may not be true. HLA typing was unavailable for some donors at each locus, so association tests used only the typed subset. Around 16 rarely observed V segments, including chromosome 9 orphons, were excluded from the earlier analysis of approximately 600 of the donors because counts were too low. While some public TCRs were present in many individuals, most TCR sequences turned up only very rarely across donors. CMV serostatus was the only immune exposure information available for the cohort. Broadly in line with IMGT annotations, most TCR beta V segments showed up in productive rearrangements about 87% or about 30% of the time in an earlier analysis of approximately 640 of the donors. The 87-base-pair reads could not distinguish some IMGT-functional V segments, including TRBV6-2 and TRBV6-3, so those segments were excluded. Compared with equally common non-associated chains, HLA-associated TCR beta chains in a later analysis were more clonally expanded and had lower generation probabilities. Compared with the approximately 600-donor mean, donors in an Asian-associated ancestry cluster had fewer N-insertions in productive TCRs, according to a later genetic analysis. A few of the identified cytomegalovirus-associated TCR beta chains were confirmed in vitro to be specific for cytomegalovirus antigens. The authors suggested that the approach could potentially be extended to other disease states and immunological phenotypes. In a later analysis, the rate of TCR association differed among HLA loci, with DRB1 alleles having the most associated TCRs and HLA-C alleles having the fewest. A further reported finding was that TCR beta sequences accurately predicted the HLA-A and HLA-B alleles for most subjects in the first cohort. The study listed 170 or so TCR beta chains as associated with cytomegalovirus. Only TCR beta chains were sequenced in this cohort, and the absence of alpha or paired-chain data limited detectable features. In both the original and validation cohorts, the classifier was reported to diagnose cytomegalovirus status with high specificity and sensitivity. A later analysis associated 17,000 or so TCR beta sequences with specific HLA alleles at a false discovery rate of 0.05. A later genetic analysis associated a missense DCLRE1C variant with V-gene and J-gene trimming of TCR beta chains, and an independent cohort replicated the association. A cluster of highly shared sequence variants was judged likely to represent a technical artifact of the sequencing pipeline. According to a later analysis, parvovirus B19, influenza, CMV and Epstein-Barr virus appeared linked to several top co-occurrence clusters. Most CMV-associated TCR beta chains appeared to be HLA-restricted in a later analysis, and the HLA associations seemed to be driven largely by CMV exposure. Correlated functional status among segregating V segments might reflect linkage disequilibrium, but an unknown experimental factor could not be ruled out. Assigning TCR associations to individual alleles was difficult when HLA alleles, especially DR and DQ, strongly co-occurred.

The cohort was made up of approximately 700 healthy bone marrow donors. Cohort members were all nominally healthy when sampled, although unrecorded immune exposures were likely present. The donor tested CMV seropositive, placing the donor among the approximately 290 seropositive members of the cohort. A peripheral blood sample was collected from each donor, and TCR beta sequencing was performed on peripheral blood mononuclear cells. Genomic DNA extraction from the blood cell samples was performed with the Qiagen DNeasy Blood Extraction Kit. The sequence links TRBV5-1 to TRBJ2-7; TRBD2 agrees with 9 junctional bases. The material sequenced was PBMCs. This clonotype originated in a woman aged 40 to 50 in good health and CMV-seropositive. The nucleotide sequence reads TGCGCCAGCAGCTTGGCTCCCGGGACTAGCCCTATTGAGCAGTACTTC. It specifies CASSLAPGTSPIEQYF.